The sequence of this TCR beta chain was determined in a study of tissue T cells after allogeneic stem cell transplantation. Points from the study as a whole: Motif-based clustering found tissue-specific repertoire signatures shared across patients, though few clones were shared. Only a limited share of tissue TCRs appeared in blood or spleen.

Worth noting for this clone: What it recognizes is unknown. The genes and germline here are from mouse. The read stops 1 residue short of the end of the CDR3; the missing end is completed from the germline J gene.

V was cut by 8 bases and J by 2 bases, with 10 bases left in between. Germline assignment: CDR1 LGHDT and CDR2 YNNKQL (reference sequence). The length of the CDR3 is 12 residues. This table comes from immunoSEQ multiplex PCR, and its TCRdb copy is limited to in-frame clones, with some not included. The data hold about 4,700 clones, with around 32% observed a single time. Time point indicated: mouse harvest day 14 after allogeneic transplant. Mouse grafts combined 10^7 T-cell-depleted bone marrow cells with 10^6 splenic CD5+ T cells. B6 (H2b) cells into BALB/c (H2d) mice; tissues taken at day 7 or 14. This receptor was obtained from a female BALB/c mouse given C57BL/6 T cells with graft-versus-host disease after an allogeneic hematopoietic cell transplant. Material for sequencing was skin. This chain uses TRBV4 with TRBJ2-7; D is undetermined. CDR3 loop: CASRDITYEQYF. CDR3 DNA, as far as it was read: TGTGCCAGCCGCGACATAACCTATGAACAGTAC.